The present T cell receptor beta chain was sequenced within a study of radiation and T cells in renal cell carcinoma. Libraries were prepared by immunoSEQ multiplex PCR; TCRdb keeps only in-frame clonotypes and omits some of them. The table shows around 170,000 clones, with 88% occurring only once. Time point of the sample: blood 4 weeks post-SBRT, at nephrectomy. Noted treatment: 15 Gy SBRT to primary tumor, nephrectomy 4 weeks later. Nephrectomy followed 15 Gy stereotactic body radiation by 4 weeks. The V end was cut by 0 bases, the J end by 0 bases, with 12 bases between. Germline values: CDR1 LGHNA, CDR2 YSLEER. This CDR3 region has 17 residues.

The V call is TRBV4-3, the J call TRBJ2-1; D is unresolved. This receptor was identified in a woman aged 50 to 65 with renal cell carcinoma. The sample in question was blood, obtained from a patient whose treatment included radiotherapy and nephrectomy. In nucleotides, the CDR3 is TGCGCCAGCAGCCAAGATGGCGGCCGCGGCTCCTACAATGAGCAGTTCTTC. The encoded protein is CASSQDGGRGSYNEQFF.